The rows below give T cell receptor beta chains drawn from one sample of a study of T cell changes during pregnancy in multiple sclerosis. Only in-frame clones appear in the TCRdb table, and some are missing; sequencing was by immunoSEQ multiplex PCR. The table lists 65,000 to 70,000 clones, approximately 92% of them singletons. The sequencing here drew on peripheral blood, taken in the first trimester of pregnancy. These receptors all stem from a female donor with multiple sclerosis, enrolled in a pregnancy study. The CDR3 runs from the conserved cysteine through the conserved F or W. Fields, in order: D gene, clone size, V gene, J gene, CDR3 protein, CDR3 DNA. A D gene is named only where the DNA matches it firmly. Rows may omit the clone size; those that give it use once, few, many or a size class.

TRBD1	.	TRBV27	TRBJ2-2	CASSLSANHDRGAGTGELFF	TGTGCCAGCAGTTTATCTGCCAATCATGACAGGGGCGCTGGGACCGGGGAGCTGTTTTTT
.	.	TRBV27	TRBJ2-4	CASSSTKNIQYF	TGTGCCAGCAGTTCAACCAAAAACATTCAGTACTTC
TRBD2	.	TRBV27	TRBJ2-7	CASSVSIAGGFYEQYF	TGTGCCAGCAGTGTCTCAATAGCGGGGGGGTTTTACGAGCAGTACTTC
TRBD1	.	TRBV15	TRBJ1-4	CATSRDRINEKLFF	TGTGCCACCAGCCGGGACAGGATTAATGAAAAACTGTTTTTT
TRBD1	.	TRBV28	TRBJ2-1	CASSTGADEQFF	TGTGCCAGCAGTACAGGGGCGGATGAGCAGTTCTTC
TRBD1	few	TRBV28	TRBJ2-7	CASSPKDRVSVEVFNEQYF	TGTGCCAGCAGTCCCAAGGACAGGGTATCTGTGGAAGTCTTTAACGAGCAGTACTTC
TRBD1	once	TRBV27	TRBJ1-2	CASGDRVYGYTF	TGTGCCAGCGGGGACAGGGTCTATGGCTACACCTTC
TRBD2	.	TRBV27	TRBJ2-7	CASRGGIAGGPAYEQYF	TGTGCCAGCAGAGGGGGTATAGCGGGAGGGCCTGCGTACGAGCAGTACTTC
.	.	TRBV5-1	TRBJ2-7	CASSWDGGSYEQYF	TGCGCCAGCAGTTGGGACGGGGGCTCCTACGAGCAGTACTTC
TRBD1	.	TRBV11-1	TRBJ2-1	CASSTRKADRESSYNEQFF	TGTGCCAGCAGCACTAGAAAGGCGGACAGGGAGAGCTCCTACAATGAGCAGTTCTTC
.	once	TRBV28	TRBJ1-5	CASSSTRRVYQPQHF	TGTGCCAGCAGTTCAACCAGGAGGGTATATCAGCCCCAGCATTTT
.	.	TRBV19	TRBJ1-5	CASSIVGNQPQHF	TGTGCCAGTAGTATAGTCGGGAATCAGCCCCAGCATTTT
.	.	TRBV28	TRBJ2-7	CASSFLSYEQYF	TGTGCCAGCAGTTTCCTCTCCTACGAGCAGTACTTC
.	.	TRBV6-6	TRBJ2-7	CASSYEPGLRNEQYF	TGTGCCAGCAGTTACGAGCCGGGACTCCGAAACGAGCAGTACTTC
TRBD1	.	TRBV2	TRBJ1-4	CASRPDRGNEKLFF	TGTGCCAGCAGGCCGGACAGGGGGAATGAAAAACTGTTTTTT
TRBD2	.	TRBV11-2	TRBJ2-1	CASSPQRGGHLGNEQFF	TGTGCCAGCAGCCCTCAGCGGGGGGGACATCTTGGCAATGAGCAGTTCTTC
TRBD1	.	TRBV9	TRBJ2-1	CASSTTGGMRSGYNEQFF	TGTGCCAGCAGCACGACAGGGGGGATGAGAAGCGGTTACAATGAGCAGTTCTTC
TRBD2	.	TRBV9	TRBJ2-2	CASGRGSGTMGNGELFF	TGTGCCAGCGGGAGAGGAAGCGGGACCATGGGCAACGGGGAGCTGTTTTTT
.	.	TRBV7-3	TRBJ2-2	CASSFLYRAENTGELFF	TGTGCCAGCAGCTTCTTATACCGAGCGGAAAACACCGGGGAGCTGTTTTTT
.	.	TRBV5-1	TRBJ1-2	CASSLGGGPNYGYTF	TGCGCCAGCAGCTTGGGCGGGGGGCCTAACTATGGCTACACCTTC
TRBD1	.	TRBV25-1	TRBJ1-6	CASSEPGQGNSPLHF	TGTGCCAGCAGTGAACCGGGACAGGGGAATTCACCCCTCCACTTT
TRBD1	.	TRBV29-1	TRBJ1-1	CSVVIFRGPPDTEAFF	TGCAGCGTTGTGATTTTCAGGGGGCCCCCGGACACTGAAGCTTTCTTT
.	.	TRBV5-1	TRBJ1-1	CASSLDGANTEAFF	TGCGCCAGCAGCCTGGACGGAGCCAACACTGAAGCTTTCTTT
TRBD2	.	TRBV9	TRBJ2-3	CASSASAGGLVDTQYF	TGTGCCAGCAGCGCCTCGGCGGGGGGGTTAGTAGATACGCAGTATTTT
.	once	TRBV6-5	TRBJ1-1	CASRETVNTEAFF	TGTGCCAGCAGGGAGACCGTGAACACTGAAGCTTTCTTT
TRBD1	.	TRBV19	TRBJ1-5	CATGTGLKGQPQHF	TGTGCCACGGGGACAGGGCTTAAGGGACAGCCCCAGCATTTT
TRBD2	.	TRBV14	TRBJ2-1	CASSQPLAGRGNEQFF	TGTGCCAGCAGCCAACCTTTAGCGGGACGGGGGAATGAGCAGTTCTTC
TRBD1	.	TRBV27	TRBJ2-5	CASRRTGQETQYF	TGTGCCAGCAGGCGGACAGGACAAGAGACCCAGTACTTC
TRBD1	.	TRBV18	TRBJ1-5	CASSPRQGGWSQHF	TGTGCCAGCTCACCTCGACAGGGTGGCTGGTCCCAGCATTTT
TRBD1	.	TRBV27	TRBJ1-1	CASSPGTGSVNTEAFF	TGTGCCAGCAGTCCAGGGACAGGGAGCGTAAACACTGAAGCTTTCTTT
.	.	TRBV18	TRBJ2-2	CASSPRAVNTGELFF	TGTGCCAGCTCACCACGTGCAGTCAACACCGGGGAGCTGTTTTTT
TRBD1	.	TRBV6-5	TRBJ2-7	CASSYSGQGVYEQYF	TGTGCCAGCAGTTACTCGGGACAGGGCGTTTACGAGCAGTACTTC
TRBD2	few	TRBV7-8	TRBJ2-2	CASSPTSATGELFF	TGTGCCAGCAGCCCCACTAGCGCCACCGGGGAGCTGTTTTTT
.	once	TRBV21-1	TRBJ1-1	CASSTKRGNTEAFF	TGTGCCAGCAGCACAAAGAGAGGGAACACTGAAGCTTTCTTT
.	many	TRBV5-1	TRBJ1-2	CASSLSDSLRGYTF	TGCGCCAGCAGCTTATCGGACAGTCTGAGAGGCTACACCTTC
.	medium-sized	TRBV15	TRBJ2-5	CATSRDPGETQYF	TGTGCCACCAGCAGAGATCCCGGGGAGACCCAGTACTTC
.	.	TRBV7-2	TRBJ1-2	CASKRGREEVGYTF	TGTGCCAGCAAAAGGGGCAGGGAAGAGGTTGGCTACACCTTC
TRBD1	.	TRBV29-1	TRBJ2-7	CSGIDRVYYEQYF	TGCAGCGGCATCGACAGGGTCTACTACGAGCAGTACTTC
TRBD2	.	TRBV2	TRBJ2-5	CASTPGLAGFQETQYF	TGTGCCAGCACCCCGGGTTTAGCGGGATTCCAAGAGACCCAGTACTTC
.	.	TRBV7-9	TRBJ1-6	CASSLGDSPLHF	TGTGCCAGCAGCTTAGGAGATTCACCCCTCCACTTT
TRBD1	.	TRBV5-1	TRBJ1-1	CASSPNPGGFTEAFF	TGCGCCAGCAGCCCTAACCCAGGGGGCTTCACTGAAGCTTTCTTT
.	.	TRBV30	TRBJ1-4	CAWSAPMDMANEKLFF	TGTGCCTGGAGTGCCCCCATGGACATGGCTAATGAAAAACTGTTTTTT
.	.	TRBV4-1	TRBJ1-2	CASSERGLGSYTF	TGCGCCAGCAGCGAAAGAGGTCTAGGTAGCTACACCTTC
TRBD1	few	TRBV7-3	TRBJ1-1	CASSSSGGTEAFF	TGTGCCAGCAGCTCTTCAGGGGGCACTGAAGCTTTCTTT